This T cell receptor beta chain is from a study of blood T cell repertoires in COVID-19. Whole-study context: Spain, Italy and the United States supplied samples that represented acute and convalescent COVID-19. PBMCs, B-cell-depleted T cells, or T cells provided the cDNA or gDNA that made up the material.

In the authors' methods: Amplifying reference gene primers gave estimates of nucleated cell counts. Method: immunoSEQ multiplex PCR; TCRdb's copy keeps in-frame clones and lacks some. V, J and clone size are those of that table, while D and trimming were read from the DNA. The sample records 45,000 to 60,000 clones, around 81% being singletons. The sample comprised peripheral blood. This receptor was identified in a man older than 75 with COVID-19, enrolled during active disease.

DNA for the CDR3: TGTGCCAGCAGCTCTTACAGGGTTTCCAGATCTGGGGCCAACGTCCTGACTTTC. Translating it yields CASSSYRVSRSGANVLTF. V and J are TRBV5-6 and TRBJ2-6, with a possible D match to TRBD1 (6 bases). CDR1 and CDR2 (germline): SGHDT, YYEEEE. This CDR3 is built from 18 residues. V was trimmed by 3 bases and J by 1 base, leaving 17 bases between them.